What follows are 12 T cell receptor beta chains derived from one specimen sequenced in a study of blood T cell repertoires in COVID-19 (dated by TCRdb to the early 2020s). The library was produced with the immunoSEQ multiplex PCR assay. TCRdb carries this immuneACCESS record with in-frame sequences only. Its versions omit some clonotypes, under half of them owing to an unresolved V gene in the studies checked, with the rest unexplained. For this sample the table gives about 48,000 clones, of which approximately 83% were detected only once. The ten biggest clones cover approximately 54% of the sample. Sequenced input: peripheral blood. These TCRs come from a man in his 70s with acute or convalescent COVID-19.

The rearrangement links TRBV9 to TRBJ2-2; D is perhaps TRBD2 (5 bases). The CDR3 covers 13 residues. With 1 base removed from V and 6 bases from J, the gap between germline ends came to 7 bases. Germline CDR1 is SGDLS and CDR2 is YYNGEE. CDR3 region: CASSVMGAGELFF. The CDR3 bases are TGTGCCAGCAGCGTAATGGGAGCCGGGGAGCTGTTTTTT.

The rearrangement links TRBV6-5 to TRBJ1-1; 8 bases are shared with TRBD1. Germline trimming cut 7 bases from V and 3 bases from J; bases unmatched to any gene: 7. Germline V gene sequence: CDR1 MNHEY, CDR2 SVGAGI. The CDR3 has 14 residues. CDR3 bases: TGTGCCAGCACCTCTTCAGGGGGCTACACTGAAGCTTTCTTT. Translation gives CASTSSGGYTEAFF.

The rearrangement links TRBV9 to TRBJ1-5, with D possibly TRBD1 on 5 matching bases. The V end was cut by 4 bases, the J end by 9 bases, with 8 bases between. Germline V gene data show CDR1 as SGDLS and CDR2 as YYNGEE. CDR3 length equals 11 residues. DNA for the CDR3: TGTGCCAGCAGCTCCGGGGGGCCCCAGCATTTT. Amino acids: CASSSGGPQHF.

The genes are TRBV29-1 and TRBJ2-3; 8 bases are shared with TRBD1. The germline CDR1 and CDR2 sequences are SQVTM and ANQGSEA. The CDR3 loop spans 16 amino acids. V lost 1 base and J lost 0; bases outside the gene matches: 6. CDR3 sequence (DNA): TGCAGCGTTGAAGCCTCGACAGGGGCTAGCACAGATACGCAGTATTTT. Translating gives CSVEASTGASTDTQYF.

This rearrangement joins TRBV13 to TRBJ1-2, with 7 bases fitting TRBD1. The CDR3 is 14 residues long. CDR1 PRHDT and CDR2 FYEKMQ come from the germline V gene (reference sequence). With V trimmed by 5 bases and J by 0 bases, 3 bases remained unmatched. CDR3 nucleotides: TGTGCCAGCAGCCGACAGGGCTCTAACTATGGCTACACCTTC. This sequence encodes CASSRQGSNYGYTF.

The V and J genes are TRBV6-2 or TRBV6-3 and TRBJ1-5; D may be TRBD1 (6 bases). The CDR3 is 15 residues long. Germline V CDR1 and CDR2: MNHEY, SVGEGT. V gave up 6 bases and J gave up 5 bases, with 17 bases separating them. CDR3 loop: CASSRLADRHQPQHF. CDR3 sequence (DNA): TGTGCCAGCAGCCGGTTGGCGGACAGACATCAGCCCCAGCATTTT.

This chain connects TRBV23-1 to TRBJ2-7; no reliable D call. TRBV23-1 is annotated as an ORF whose role is uncertain. There are 15 residues in the CDR3. V was clipped by 1 base and J by 3 bases, with 13 bases between them. CDR3 sequence: CASSQLNSPYYEQYF. The CDR3 DNA reads TGCGCCAGCAGTCAATTAAATTCCCCGTACTACGAGCAGTACTTC.

This clone was found a few times. The gene calls are TRBV7-9 and TRBJ1-5; D gene uncertain. Trimming removed 5 bases at V and 5 bases at J, with 7 bases between. This CDR3 has 12 amino acids. The germline gives CDR1 SEHNR, CDR2 FQNEAQ (reference sequence). CDR3 nucleotide sequence: TGTGCCAGCAGCCCGGTAGATCAGCCCCAGCATTTT. Its translation is CASSPVDQPQHF.

The chain combines TRBV21-1 with TRBJ1-4. TRBV21-1 is deemed a pseudogene. The CDR3 extends over 15 amino acids. CDR3 nucleotides: TGTGCCAGCAGCAAGAGTGTAGGGAGTCGTGAAAAACTGTTTTTT. Translation: CASSKSVGSREKLFF.

J is TRBJ2-5 and V is TRBV18, with unresolved D. Germline V gives CDR1 KGHSH, CDR2 LQKENI. The CDR3 length is 13 residues. The ends were cut back, 2 bases at V and 2 bases at J, with 6 bases in the middle. In nucleotides, the CDR3 is TGTGCCAGCTCACCAGCGACTCAAGAGACCCAGTACTTC. This gives the protein CASSPATQETQYF.

The J gene is TRBJ2-3, the V gene TRBV6-5; the D is unclear. This CDR3 contains 14 residues. CDR1 is MNHEY and CDR2 is SVGAGI in the germline V gene. Trimming stripped 10 bases from V and 0 bases from J, with 14 bases between. CDR3 bases: TGTGCCACTGCTCTGGCGGAAAGCACAGATACGCAGTATTTT. Translation gives CATALAESTDTQYF.

V is TRBV21-1 and J is TRBJ2-5; the D call of TRBD1 is as the table states it, not checked on the DNA. TRBV21-1 is a listed pseudogene. The CDR3 has 15 amino acids. Here the CDR3 reads CASSKGQGFSETQYF. The DNA for the CDR3 is TGTGCCAGCAGCAAAGGACAGGGGTTTTCGGAGACCCAGTACTTC.